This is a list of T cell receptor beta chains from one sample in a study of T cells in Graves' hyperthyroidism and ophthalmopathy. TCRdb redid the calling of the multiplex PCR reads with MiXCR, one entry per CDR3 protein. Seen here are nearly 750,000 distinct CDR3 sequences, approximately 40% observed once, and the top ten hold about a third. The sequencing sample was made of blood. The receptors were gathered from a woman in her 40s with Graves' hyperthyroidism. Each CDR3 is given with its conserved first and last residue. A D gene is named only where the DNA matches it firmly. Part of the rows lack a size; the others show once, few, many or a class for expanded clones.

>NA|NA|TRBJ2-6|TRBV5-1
TGCGCCAGCAGCTTGGATTGGGACGACGTCCTGACTTTC
CASSLDWDDVLTF
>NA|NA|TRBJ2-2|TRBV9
TGTGCCAGCAGCGGGGGGTACACCGGGGAGCTGTTTTTT
CASSGGYTGELFF
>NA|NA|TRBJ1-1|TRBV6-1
TGTGCCAGCAGGCAGAGTGGGAACACTGAAGCTTTCTTT
CASRQSGNTEAFF
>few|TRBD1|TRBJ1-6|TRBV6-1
TGTGCCAGCATGGGGACAGAGGATTCACCCCTCCACTTT
CASMGTEDSPLHF
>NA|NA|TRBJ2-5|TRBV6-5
TGTGCCAGCAGATCGGGGGTTTATTCCGGGGTAGAGACCCAGTACTTC
CASRSGVYSGVETQYF
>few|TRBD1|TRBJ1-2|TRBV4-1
TGCGCCAGCAGCCAAGTCCTCGGGACAGAGGATCGCTACACCTTC
CASSQVLGTEDRYTF
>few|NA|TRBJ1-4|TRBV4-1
TGCGCCAGCAGCCAAGTTGGGGGGAATGAAAAACTGTTTTTT
CASSQVGGNEKLFF
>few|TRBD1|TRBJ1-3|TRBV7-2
TGTGCCAGCAGCTTAAGGCAGGGGGCGTCTGGAAACACCATATATTTT
CASSLRQGASGNTIYF
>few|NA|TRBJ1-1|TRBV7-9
TGTGCCAGCAGCTTGATCGCTCGACAGTCGGAAGCTTTCTTT
CASSLIARQSEAFF
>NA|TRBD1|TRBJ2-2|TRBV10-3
TGTGCCATCAGCGGACAGGGAAGAGGCGGGGAGCTGTTTTTT
CAISGQGRGGELFF
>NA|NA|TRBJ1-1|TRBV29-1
TGCAGCGTTGAAAGAGGCTTATCGGAATGGAACACTGAAGCTTTCTTT
CSVERGLSEWNTEAFF
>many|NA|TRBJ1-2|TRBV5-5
TGTGCCAGCAGCTTGGCGGGCCGAAACTATGGCTACACCTTC
CASSLAGRNYGYTF
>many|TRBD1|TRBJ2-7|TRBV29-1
TGCAGCGCCGGCAGGGGGTACTACGAGCAGTACTTC
CSAGRGYYEQYF
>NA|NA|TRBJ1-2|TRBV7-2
TGTGCCAGCAGCTACAACCGACTAACACGTGGCTACACCTTC
CASSYNRLTRGYTF
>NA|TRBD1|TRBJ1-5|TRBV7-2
TGTGCCAGCAGCTACCGGGGACAGGGGGCAGGATATCAGCCCCAGCATTTT
CASSYRGQGAGYQPQHF
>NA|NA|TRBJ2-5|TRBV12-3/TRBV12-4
TGTGCCAGCAGTTTGGCTATACCTTACCAAGAGACCCAGTACTTC
CASSLAIPYQETQYF
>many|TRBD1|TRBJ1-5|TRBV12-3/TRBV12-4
TGTGCCAGCAGTATACCAGGGGGTGGTCAGCCCCAGCATTTT
CASSIPGGGQPQHF
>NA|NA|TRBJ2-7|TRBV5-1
TGTGCCAGCAGCCTTAAGCGGGACACCCTCATCTACGAGCAGTACTTC
CASSLKRDTLIYEQYF
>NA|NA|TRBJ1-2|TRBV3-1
TGTGCCAGCAGCCAAGACAGGGCTAGTGGCTACACCTTC
CASSQDRASGYTF
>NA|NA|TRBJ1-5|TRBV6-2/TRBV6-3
TGTGCCAGCAGTCGGGATAACGGCAATCAGCCCCAGCATTTT
CASSRDNGNQPQHF
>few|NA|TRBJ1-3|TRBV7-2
TGTGCCAGCAGTCAAACGGCCGGGGCTGGTAACACCATATATTTT
CASSQTAGAGNTIYF
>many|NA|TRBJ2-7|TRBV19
TGTGCCAGTAGTTCGCGGTCCCGCCCTTCCTACGAGCAGTACTTC
CASSSRSRPSYEQYF
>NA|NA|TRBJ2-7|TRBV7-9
TGTGCCAACAGCTTAGACTACCTGTACGAGCAGTACTTC
CANSLDYLYEQYF